This entry features one T cell receptor beta chain sequence. When the RNA was reverse transcribed, random hexamers were used with an input of about 0.45 to 1 ug. The CDR3 of TCR beta was amplified by immunoSEQ multiplex PCR across 54 Vbeta and 13 Jbeta. TCRdb reprocessed the immunoSEQ multiplex PCR reads via MiXCR and lists one record per CDR3 protein. The top ten clones hold roughly 0.088% of a sample with approximately 200,000 distinct CDR3 sequences, nearly 95% of them seen once. V lost 6 bases to trimming and J lost 5 bases, with 10 bases between them. This CDR3 spans 12 amino acids. The data originate from a study of CD8 T cells in Susac syndrome. Negative isolation yielded CD8+ and CD4+ T cells; FACS enriched TEMRA cells.

This sequence originates from a human donor with multiple sclerosis. Sequenced material: CD4+ T cells from PBMCs. The J gene is TRBJ2-5, the V gene TRBV12-3 or TRBV12-4; D may match TRBD1 or TRBD2 (5 bases each). Here the CDR3 DNA reads TGTGCCAGCAGCCCCGGGGCGGAGACCCAGTACTTC. Translating it yields CASSPGAETQYF.